The 4 T cell receptor beta chains below all came from one sample that was sequenced in a study of shared clonotypes between healthy human individuals. Profiling relied on immunoSEQ multiplex PCR, and the TCRdb table lists in-frame clones only, not all of them. This sample yields approximately 500,000 clones, of which 70% to 85% are seen a single time; around 13% belongs to the top ten. The sample consisted of PBMCs. The receptors were sampled from a woman between 40 and 50 years old in good health. Some clones in this sample may be carry-over from other donors' samples.

As for this clone: A single base separates this from a much larger clone, so it may be a read error. Given the absence of the conserved phenylalanine or tryptophan at the CDR3 end, a read error is likely. V and J are TRBV30 and TRBJ1-1; the D is unclear. Germline V CDR1 and CDR2: GTSNPN, SVGIG (reference sequence). V was pared by 0 bases and J by 7 bases, with 9 bases between. The CDR3 is made up of 12 amino acids. Here the CDR3 DNA reads TGTGCCTGGAGTGTACTGGGGTTTGAAGCTTTCCTT. This translates into CAWSVLGFEAFL.

V is TRBV7-9 and J is TRBJ2-2; no clear D gene. The CDR3 length is 16 residues. V was cut by 5 bases and J by 0 bases, with 13 bases left in between. Germline loops: CDR1 SEHNR, CDR2 FQNEAQ (reference sequence). In DNA, the CDR3 is TGTGCCAGCAGCCCCCCTTTAGGCACGAACACCGGGGAGCTGTTTTTT. Encoded protein: CASSPPLGTNTGELFF. Full variable domain (outside the CDR3, taken from reference TRBV7-9 and TRBJ2-2): DTGVSQNPRHKITKRGQNVTFRCDPISEHNRLYWYRQTLGQGPEFLTYFQNEAQLEKSRLLSDRFSAERPKGSFSTLEIQRTEQGDSAMYLCASSPPLGTNTGELFFGEGSRLTVL.

The chain has TRBV29-1 and TRBJ1-2, with D possibly TRBD1 on 6 matching bases. The germline gives CDR1 SQVTM, CDR2 ANQGSEA. CDR3 length equals 10 residues. V lost 7 bases, J lost 6 bases, and 9 bases lay in between. CDR3 region: CSDHRDGYTF. The CDR3 DNA is TGCAGCGACCACAGGGATGGCTACACCTTC.

V usage is TRBV7-3 and J usage is TRBJ2-1, with TRBD2 identical over 12 bases. The J segment lost 7 bases and the V segment lost 2 bases, leaving 3 bases of the junction unmatched. From germline, CDR1 is SGHTA and CDR2 FQGTGA. The CDR3 runs 15 residues. CDR3 sequence reads: CASSLASGRVNEQFF. The CDR3 DNA is TGTGCCAGCAGCTTAGCTAGCGGGAGGGTGAATGAGCAGTTCTTC.